The 26 T cell receptor beta chains listed next were all sequenced from one sample in a study of T cells in Graves' hyperthyroidism and ophthalmopathy. There were TCR beta CDR3 regions amplified from RNA transcripts. HTBI primers were used for first-round RT-PCR of the TCR CDR3. TCRdb processed the multiplex PCR reads anew with MiXCR; each CDR3 protein has one entry. Of 600,000 to 750,000 distinct CDR3 sequences in the sample, around 16% were seen once. The sample consisted of blood. These receptor sequences come from a man in his fifties or sixties with Graves' hyperthyroidism.

This clonotype was observed a handful of times. This chain connects TRBV29-1 to TRBJ2-7, with a tentative D call TRBD2 (6 bases). CDR3 length: 13 residues. V lost 6 bases and J 1 base, leaving 13 bases between the germline ends. Germline V gives CDR1 SQVTM, CDR2 ANQGSEA. CDR3 sequence: CSVSGGTSYEQYF. The CDR3 DNA reads as TGCAGCGTGAGTGGTGGGACTTCCTACGAGCAGTACTTC.

Notes on this clonotype: Since a much larger clone is just one base distant, this may be a read error. The chain joins TRBV29-1 to TRBJ2-1; TRBD2 matches at 10 bases. This CDR3 region has 13 residues. Germline V gene data show CDR1 as SQVTM and CDR2 as ANQGSEA. The CDR3 DNA is TGCAACGTTGGACTAGCGGCTTACAATGAGCAGTTCTTC. Encoded protein: CNVGLAAYNEQFF.

The chain combines TRBV27 with TRBJ1-5, with 9 bases that match TRBD1. The germline V gene has CDR1 MNHEY and CDR2 SMNVEV (reference sequence). The junction had 10 bases not matched to a gene; V was cut back by 4 bases and J by 3 bases. The CDR3 covers 17 residues. CDR3 nucleotide sequence: TGTGCCAGCAGTTCGTGGGACAGGGTGGCCCTCAATCAGCCCCAGCATTTT. Its translation: CASSSWDRVALNQPQHF.

This clonotype appeared many times. The chain employs TRBV7-9 and TRBJ2-3; D not certain. Trimming took 5 bases from V and 3 from J, leaving 12 bases between them. Germline CDR1 is SEHNR and CDR2 is FQNEAQ (reference sequence). The CDR3 covers 14 residues. CDR3 in DNA: TGTGCCAGCAGCCCTGTGAGTTCGACAGATACGCAGTATTTT. Its translation is CASSPVSSTDTQYF.

About this clonotype: One end of the junction fails to match germline, which may point to a read error. This rearrangement joins TRBV18 to TRBJ2-5; no clear D. Germline CDR1 KGHSH, CDR2 LQKENI. This CDR3 spans 14 amino acids. CDR3: CASPPRTQQETQYF. The CDR3 DNA follows: TGTGCCAGCCCACCTCGAACCCAACAAGAGACCCAGTACTTC.

This rearrangement joins TRBV7-8 to TRBJ2-7, with D uncertain. Trimming stripped 7 bases from V and 3 bases from J, with 13 bases between. The CDR3 is made up of 13 amino acids. The germline V gene encodes CDR1 SGHVS and CDR2 FQNEAQ. In DNA, the CDR3 is TGTGCCAGCACCACTCCGAAAGGCTACGAGCAGTACTTC. It is translated as CASTTPKGYEQYF.

This clonotype has just a few counts. This CDR3 is CASSPGGQGREKLFF. CDR3 coding DNA: TGCGCCAGCAGCCCCGGCGGCCAGGGTCGTGAAAAACTGTTTTTT. The rearrangement uses TRBV4-1 and TRBJ1-4, with D possibly matching TRBD1 (5 bases). Germline lookup yields CDR1 MGHRA and CDR2 YSYEKL. The V end lost 4 bases, the J end lost 7 bases, and 16 bases lay between the germline ends. The CDR3 has 15 residues.

This clonotype was observed at least ten times. The chain links TRBV20-1 to TRBJ2-3; 9 nucleotides agree with TRBD2. J lost 3 bases, V lost 1 base, and 5 bases had no gene match. CDR3 length: 15 residues. CDR1 and CDR2 from the germline V gene are DFQATT and SNEGSKA (reference sequence). The CDR3 loop is CSARVSGRGTDTQYF. The CDR3 DNA sequence: TGCAGTGCTAGAGTTAGCGGGAGAGGGACAGATACGCAGTATTTT.

This clonotype was seen many times. The V call is TRBV2, the J call TRBJ1-6; D not resolved. The CDR3 is 13 amino acids. V was clipped by 6 bases and J by 5 bases, with 8 bases between them. Germline V gives CDR1 SNHLY, CDR2 FYNNEI. Here the CDR3 reads CASRGRNNSPLHF. CDR3 bases: TGTGCCAGCAGAGGACGGAATAATTCACCCCTCCACTTT.

The chain couples TRBV27 to TRBJ2-7; TRBD2 aligns across 10 bases. Germline V CDR1 and CDR2: MNHEY, SMNVEV (reference sequence). Unmatched junction bases numbered 9, after V lost 3 bases and J lost 7 bases. There are 15 residues in the CDR3. Written as DNA, the CDR3 is TGTGCCAGCAGTTTCAACCTAGCGGGAGCCTGGGAGCAGTACTTC. This gives the protein CASSFNLAGAWEQYF.

This clonotype has only a few counts. This rearrangement joins TRBV4-3 to TRBJ2-4, with D perhaps being TRBD1 or TRBD2 (6 bases each). V was cut by 8 bases and J by 6 bases, with 14 bases left in between. The CDR3 spans 13 residues. CDR1 LGHNA and CDR2 YSLEER come from the germline V gene. CDR3 DNA sequence: TGCGCCAGCTCCCCCTGGGGGGCAAACATTCAGTACTTC. This encodes CASSPWGANIQYF.

This clonotype came up a few times. V is TRBV20-1 and J is TRBJ2-7; D is unclear. Trimming took 0 bases from V and 0 from J, leaving 9 bases between them. This CDR3 comprises 14 residues. Looked up from germline, CDR1 is DFQATT and CDR2 is SNEGSKA (reference sequence). CDR3 coding DNA: TGCAGTGCTAGAGACCCGTCCAGCTCCTACGAGCAGTACTTC. It yields the protein CSARDPSSSYEQYF.

The rearrangement joins TRBV6-2 or TRBV6-3 to TRBJ1-5; no clear D gene. Germline CDR1 is MNHEY and CDR2 is SVGEGT. V lost 6 bases to trimming and J lost 4 bases, with 13 bases between them. This CDR3 region has 14 residues. Here the CDR3 DNA reads TGTGCCAGCAGGCGAGGCATCCGAAATCAGCCCCAGCATTTT. Amino acids: CASRRGIRNQPQHF.

The chain employs TRBV7-9 and TRBJ2-1, with a weak D call TRBD2 (6 bases). The ends were cut back, 4 bases at V and 10 bases at J, with 20 bases in the middle. This CDR3 comprises 15 residues. Germline V gene data show CDR1 as SEHNR and CDR2 as FQNEAQ (reference sequence). This chain's CDR3 is CASSSPAGTHGEQFF. CDR3 nucleotide sequence: TGTGCCAGCAGCTCCCCGGCGGGGACGCACGGGGAGCAGTTCTTC.

This clonotype was seen only a few times. The CDR3 nucleotides read TGTGCCAGCTCACCTCGACAGGCCTATAACTATGGCTACACCTTC. Translated: CASSPRQAYNYGYTF. The V and J genes are TRBV18 and TRBJ1-2, with D possibly TRBD1 on 6 matching bases. V dropped 3 bases and J dropped 1 base, with 12 bases sitting between them. The CDR3 is 15 residues long. Germline V gene sequence: CDR1 KGHSH, CDR2 LQKENI.

This clonotype was seen ten or more times. This sequence joins TRBV7-9 and TRBJ1-1; no reliable D call. V lost 3 bases, J lost 7 bases, and 12 bases lay in between. Germline CDR1 is SEHNR and CDR2 is FQNEAQ (reference sequence). The CDR3 totals 13 residues. CDR3 DNA sequence: TGTGCCAGCAGCTTTTTCGTCCAACATGAAGCTTTCTTT. This sequence encodes CASSFFVQHEAFF.

At least ten counts were recorded for this clonotype. J is TRBJ2-2 and V is TRBV2; D unresolved. In germline, CDR1 is SNHLY, CDR2 FYNNEI. The CDR3 has 15 amino acids. Trimming shortened V by 4 bases and J by 0 bases, and 9 bases separated the two germline ends. CDR3 in amino acids: CASSGPSSNTGELFF. The DNA of the CDR3 is TGTGCCAGCAGTGGACCGAGTTCGAACACCGGGGAGCTGTTTTTT.

This clonotype was counted many times. CDR3 sequence: CASSLKPYPTGGDTDTQYF. The CDR3 DNA follows: TGTGCCAGCAGTCTCAAACCGTATCCGACAGGGGGGGACACAGATACGCAGTATTTT. This chain connects TRBV27 to TRBJ2-3, with TRBD1 identical over 9 bases. The J segment lost 2 bases and the V segment lost 5 bases, leaving 17 bases of the junction unmatched. CDR3 size: 19 residues. In germline, CDR1 is MNHEY, CDR2 SMNVEV (reference sequence).

This clonotype has more than one count but fewer than ten. The genes are TRBV6-2 or TRBV6-3 and TRBJ2-7, with TRBD2 matching 7 bases. The V gene's germline CDR1 is MNHEY and CDR2 SVGEGT. The CDR3 is made up of 17 amino acids. The ends lost 2 bases at V and 0 bases at J; junction bases unmatched: 10. CDR3 in amino acids: CASSYLSLGGSSYEQYF. The CDR3 nucleotides are TGTGCCAGCAGTTACCTCTCGCTCGGCGGGAGCTCCTACGAGCAGTACTTC.

In its sample, this clonotype was seen a few times. The rearrangement links TRBV15 to TRBJ1-5; TRBD1 might be the D (6 bases). V was pared by 3 bases and J by 6 bases, with 12 bases between. CDR3 length: 14 residues. Germline V lookup: CDR1 LNHNV, CDR2 YYDKDF (reference sequence). In DNA form, the CDR3 reads TGTGCCACCAGCAGGGACAGTAGATTTCAGCCCCAGCATTTT. It is translated as CATSRDSRFQPQHF.

This clonotype turned up a few times. The chain has TRBV3-1 and TRBJ2-1; 7 bases agree with TRBD2. The length of the CDR3 is 15 residues. The V gene end was trimmed by 7 bases and the J gene end by 3 bases; junction bases not matched to a gene: 9. Per the germline V gene, CDR1 is LGHDT and CDR2 is YNNKEL (reference sequence). The CDR3 nucleotides are TGTGCCAGCACCGTTATGTTAGCGGGCTACAATGAGCAGTTCTTC. It yields the protein CASTVMLAGYNEQFF.

There are a few counts of this clonotype. CDR3 sequence (DNA): TGCAGCGTTGATGGGGGCCCTATCTCCTACGAGCAGTACTTC. It codes for CSVDGGPISYEQYF. The chain joins TRBV29-1 to TRBJ2-7, with D possibly TRBD1 on 6 matching bases. Germline V gene data show CDR1 as SQVTM and CDR2 as ANQGSEA. Trimming removed 3 bases at V and 0 bases at J, with 12 bases between. This CDR3 has 14 amino acids.

The table lists this clonotype with a few counts. J is TRBJ2-7 and V is TRBV3-1, with 7 bases that match TRBD1. V shed 1 base and J 2 bases; nucleotides not matched to a gene: 5. Germline-derived CDR1 and CDR2 are LGHDT and YNNKEL (reference sequence). The CDR3 totals 15 residues. The CDR3 sequence: CASSQGVGQAYEQYF. The DNA of the CDR3 is TGTGCCAGCAGCCAAGGAGTCGGACAGGCCTACGAGCAGTACTTC.

This clonotype was seen repeatedly, ten times or more. This sequence joins TRBV28 and TRBJ1-5; TRBD1 is a possible D gene (6 bases). Per germline, CDR1 MDHEN and CDR2 SYDVKM. Trimming took off 5 bases at V and 5 bases at J, with 19 bases between the two ends. The CDR3 totals 16 residues. In DNA form, the CDR3 reads TGTGCCAGCAGTCCCCCTAGGGCGGGGGGCTATCAGCCCCAGCATTTT. Its translation: CASSPPRAGGYQPQHF.

This clonotype was recorded at least ten times. The J gene is TRBJ2-3, the V gene TRBV6-2 or TRBV6-3, with 9 bases fitting TRBD2. CDR3 length: 15 amino acids. Germline-derived CDR1 and CDR2 are MNHEY and SVGEGT. Germline trimming cut 5 bases from V and 7 bases from J; bases unmatched to any gene: 10. CDR3 in amino acids: CASSPRLAGTNTQYF. In nucleotides, the CDR3 is TGTGCCAGCAGTCCCCGGCTAGCGGGAACGAATACGCAGTATTTT.

A few counts support this clonotype. This chain connects TRBV28 to TRBJ2-2; D might be TRBD2 (6 bases). V lost 6 bases and J 0 bases, leaving 11 bases between the germline ends. Germline V lookup: CDR1 MDHEN, CDR2 SYDVKM. This CDR3 spans 15 amino acids. The CDR3 DNA sequence: TGTGCCAGCAGGAGACTAGGCGCGAACACCGGGGAGCTGTTTTTT. Amino acids: CASRRLGANTGELFF.